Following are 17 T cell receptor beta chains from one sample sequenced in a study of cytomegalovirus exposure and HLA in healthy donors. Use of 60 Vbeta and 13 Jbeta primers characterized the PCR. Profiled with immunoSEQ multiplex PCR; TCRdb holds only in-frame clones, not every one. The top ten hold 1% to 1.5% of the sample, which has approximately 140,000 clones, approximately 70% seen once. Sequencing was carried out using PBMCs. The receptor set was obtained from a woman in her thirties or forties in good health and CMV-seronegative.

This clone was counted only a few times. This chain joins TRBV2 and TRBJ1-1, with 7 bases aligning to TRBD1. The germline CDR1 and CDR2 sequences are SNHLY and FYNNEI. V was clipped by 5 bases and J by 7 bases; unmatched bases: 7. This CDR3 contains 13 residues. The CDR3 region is CASSRGQEGEAFF. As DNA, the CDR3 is TGTGCCAGCAGTCGCGGACAGGAAGGTGAAGCTTTCTTT.

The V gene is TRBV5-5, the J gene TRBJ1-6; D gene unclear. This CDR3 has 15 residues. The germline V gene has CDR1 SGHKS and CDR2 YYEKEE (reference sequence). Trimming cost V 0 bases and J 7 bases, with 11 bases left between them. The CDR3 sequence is CASSLVVTLNSPLHF. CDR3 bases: TGTGCCAGCAGCTTGGTAGTAACGCTCAATTCACCCCTCCACTTT.

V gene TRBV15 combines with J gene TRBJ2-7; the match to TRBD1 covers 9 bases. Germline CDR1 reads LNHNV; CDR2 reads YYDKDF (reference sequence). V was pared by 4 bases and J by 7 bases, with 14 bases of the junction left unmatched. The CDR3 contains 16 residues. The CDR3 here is CATSTRTGDLKGEQYV. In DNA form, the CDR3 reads TGTGCCACCAGCACTCGGACAGGGGACTTGAAGGGTGAGCAGTACGTC.

DNA of the CDR3: TGCGCCAGCAGCTCTAGGACAGACCGCTCCTACGAGCAGTACTTC. This translates into CASSSRTDRSYEQYF. The rearrangement uses TRBV5-1 and TRBJ2-7; D perhaps matches TRBD1 (6 bases). The CDR3 sequence is 15 residues long. The V end lost 3 bases, the J end lost 0 bases, and 13 bases lay between the germline ends. Germline values: CDR1 SGHRS, CDR2 YFSETQ.

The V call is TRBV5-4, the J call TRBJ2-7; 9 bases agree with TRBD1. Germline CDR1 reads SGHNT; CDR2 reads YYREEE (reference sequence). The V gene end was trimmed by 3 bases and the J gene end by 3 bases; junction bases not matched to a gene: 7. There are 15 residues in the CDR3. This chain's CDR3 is CASSSRRTGVYEQYF. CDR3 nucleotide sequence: TGTGCCAGCAGCTCCCGCCGGACAGGGGTCTACGAGCAGTACTTC.

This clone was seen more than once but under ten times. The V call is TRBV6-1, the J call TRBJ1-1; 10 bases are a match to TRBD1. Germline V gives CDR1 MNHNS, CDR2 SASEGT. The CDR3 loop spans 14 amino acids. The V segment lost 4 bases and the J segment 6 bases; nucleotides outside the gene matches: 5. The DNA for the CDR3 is TGTGCCAGCAGTGCGACAGGGGGCGCATCTGAAGCTTTCTTT. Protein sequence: CASSATGGASEAFF.

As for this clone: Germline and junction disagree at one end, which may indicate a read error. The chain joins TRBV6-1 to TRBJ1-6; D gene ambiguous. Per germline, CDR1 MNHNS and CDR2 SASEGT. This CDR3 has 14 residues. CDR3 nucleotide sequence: TGTGCCAGCAGTGAAGTAACCGCGTCTTCACTCCTCCACTTT. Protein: CASSEVTASSLLHF.

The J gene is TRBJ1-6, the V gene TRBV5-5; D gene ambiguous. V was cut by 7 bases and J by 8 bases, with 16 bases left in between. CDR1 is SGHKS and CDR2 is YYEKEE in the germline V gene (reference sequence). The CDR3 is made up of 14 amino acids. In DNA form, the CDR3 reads TGTGCCAGCCGCCGTGACGGGGATGATTCACCCCTCCACTTT. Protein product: CASRRDGDDSPLHF.

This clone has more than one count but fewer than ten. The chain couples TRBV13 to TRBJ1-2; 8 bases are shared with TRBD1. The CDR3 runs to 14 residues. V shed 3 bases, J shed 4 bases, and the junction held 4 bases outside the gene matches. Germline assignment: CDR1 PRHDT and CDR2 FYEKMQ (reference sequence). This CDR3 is CASSLGTGLYGYTF. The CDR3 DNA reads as TGTGCCAGCAGCTTGGGGACAGGCCTCTATGGCTACACCTTC.

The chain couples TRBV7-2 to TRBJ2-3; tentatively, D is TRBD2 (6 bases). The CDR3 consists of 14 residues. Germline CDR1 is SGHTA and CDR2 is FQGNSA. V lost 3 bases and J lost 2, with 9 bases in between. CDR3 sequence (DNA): TGTGCCAGCAGCTTCGCGGGGCCCACAGATACGCAGTATTTT. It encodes CASSFAGPTDTQYF.

The CDR3 nucleotides read TGTGCCAGCAGCTCCCAGGACAGGAGCCCCTTCGCTGAAGCTTTCTTT. Translation gives CASSSQDRSPFAEAFF. V usage is TRBV11-1 and J usage is TRBJ1-1, with 7 bases lining up with TRBD1. Germline V gene sequence: CDR1 SGHAT, CDR2 FQDESV (reference sequence). This CDR3 region has 16 residues. V lost 4 bases and J lost 6; bases outside the gene matches: 14.

The CDR3 loop is CASSLTGAEAFF. CDR3 sequence (DNA): TGTGCCAGCAGTCTAACAGGGGCCGAAGCTTTCTTT. The chain uses TRBV27 and TRBJ1-1, with 7 bases fitting TRBD1. V lost 5 bases to trimming and J lost 8 bases; unmatched junction nucleotides: 5. Germline V CDR1 and CDR2: MNHEY, SMNVEV (reference sequence). The CDR3 spans 12 residues.

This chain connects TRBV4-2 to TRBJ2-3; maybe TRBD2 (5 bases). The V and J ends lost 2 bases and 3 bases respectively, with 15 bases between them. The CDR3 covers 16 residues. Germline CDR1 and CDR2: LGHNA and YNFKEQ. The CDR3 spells CASSQREGGLTDTQYF. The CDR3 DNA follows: TGTGCCAGCAGCCAAAGAGAGGGTGGCCTGACAGATACGCAGTATTTT.

The CDR3 coding sequence is TGTGCCAGCAGCTCGATCGGAAAACTGTTTTTT. Translated, it gives CASSSIGKLFF. The gene calls are TRBV7-6 and TRBJ1-4; D call uncertain. Germline values: CDR1 SGHVS, CDR2 FNYEAQ. The length of the CDR3 is 11 residues. V was cut by 4 bases and J by 10 bases, with 7 bases left in between.

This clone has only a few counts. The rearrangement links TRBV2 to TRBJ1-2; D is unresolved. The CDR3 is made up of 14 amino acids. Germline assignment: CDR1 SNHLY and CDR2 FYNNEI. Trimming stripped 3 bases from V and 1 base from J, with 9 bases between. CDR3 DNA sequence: TGTGCCAGCAGTGAGACACTTAATAACTATGGCTACACCTTC. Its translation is CASSETLNNYGYTF.

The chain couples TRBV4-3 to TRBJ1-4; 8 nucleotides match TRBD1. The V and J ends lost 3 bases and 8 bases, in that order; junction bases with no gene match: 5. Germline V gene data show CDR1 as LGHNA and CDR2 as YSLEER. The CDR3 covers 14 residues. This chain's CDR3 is CASSQDRVFEKLFF. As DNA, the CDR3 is TGCGCCAGCAGCCAGGACAGGGTATTCGAAAAACTGTTTTTT.

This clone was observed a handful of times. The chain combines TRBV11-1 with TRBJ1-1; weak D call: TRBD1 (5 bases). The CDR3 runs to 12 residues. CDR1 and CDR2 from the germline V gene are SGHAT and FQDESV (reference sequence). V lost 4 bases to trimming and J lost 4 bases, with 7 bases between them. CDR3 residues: CASSWQGTEAFF. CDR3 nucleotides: TGTGCCAGCAGCTGGCAGGGCACTGAAGCTTTCTTT.